A single sample gave rise to the 9 T cell receptor beta chains below, sequenced in a study of T-cell reconstitution after alpha-beta-depleted transplantation in children. TCRbeta library construction was performed incorporating unique molecular identifiers. TCRdb re-derived calls from the PCR reads in MiXCR, one entry per CDR3 protein. The table lists hundreds of thousands of distinct CDR3 sequences, roughly 8.2% of them singletons, with under 8% in the top ten. The sample here was PBMCs, mostly from graft donor cells, taken 180 days after TCRalphabeta/CD19-depleted stem cell transplant. All receptors come from a male patient between 10 and 17 years old who had a stem cell transplant for acute lymphoblastic leukemia, so the T cells may come from the graft donor.

The V call is TRBV6-2 or TRBV6-3, the J call TRBJ2-7; maybe TRBD1 (5 bases). Germline-derived CDR1 and CDR2 are MNHEY and SVGEGT. The CDR3 extends over 13 amino acids. The ends were cut back, 5 bases at V and 2 bases at J, with 10 bases in the middle. DNA for the CDR3: TGTGCCAGCAGTGACGCAGGGACCTACGAGCAGTACTTC. This sequence encodes CASSDAGTYEQYF.

This clonotype was recorded many times. V gene TRBV28 combines with J gene TRBJ1-5; D unresolved. V lost 6 bases and J 5 bases, leaving 17 bases between the germline ends. The CDR3 is made up of 15 amino acids. CDR1 and CDR2 from the germline V gene are MDHEN and SYDVKM. CDR3 region: CASSWKVVRYQPQHF. DNA for the CDR3: TGTGCCAGCAGCTGGAAAGTAGTAAGGTATCAGCCCCAGCATTTT.

This clonotype was seen at least ten times. The chain employs TRBV5-1 and TRBJ1-6, with 7 bases that match TRBD1. Germline V CDR1 and CDR2: SGHRS, YFSETQ. The V gene end was trimmed by 0 bases and the J gene end by 6 bases; junction bases not matched to a gene: 6. This CDR3 has 16 residues. The CDR3 spells CASSLAGGPTNSPLHF. The CDR3 nucleotides are TGCGCCAGCAGCTTGGCAGGGGGGCCAACTAATTCACCCCTCCACTTT.

This clonotype was found many times. V and J are TRBV29-1 and TRBJ1-5; a possible D gene is TRBD1 (6 bases). The length of the CDR3 is 12 residues. CDR1 and CDR2 from the germline V gene are SQVTM and ANQGSEA. V was shortened by 7 bases and J by 4 bases, with 11 bases between the two germline ends. The CDR3: CSARQANQPQHF. The CDR3 region has the DNA TGCAGCGCCCGACAGGCTAATCAGCCCCAGCATTTT.

The rearrangement links TRBV20-1 to TRBJ2-7; perhaps TRBD1 as D (5 bases). The germline V and J ends were trimmed by 6 bases and 2 bases, with 14 bases remaining between them. This CDR3 comprises 13 residues. Germline loops: CDR1 DFQATT, CDR2 SNEGSKA (reference sequence). The CDR3 sequence is CSALGRATYEQYF. CDR3 nucleotide sequence: TGCAGTGCCCTGGGCAGGGCAACCTACGAGCAGTACTTC.

This clonotype appeared many times. The J gene is TRBJ2-7, the V gene TRBV6-5; a weak D match, TRBD2 (6 bases). This CDR3 region has 12 residues. Germline V CDR1 and CDR2: MNHEY, SVGAGI. Trimming removed 6 bases from V and 4 bases from J, with 10 bases in between. CDR3 loop: CASRTGTYEQYF. Written as DNA, the CDR3 is TGTGCCAGCAGGACTGGGACTTACGAGCAGTACTTC.

Many counts were recorded for this clonotype. The chain has TRBV24-1 and TRBJ2-2; D gene ambiguous. CDR3 length equals 15 residues. V was cut by 5 bases and J by 3 bases, with 12 bases left in between. Germline V gene sequence: CDR1 KGHDR, CDR2 SFDVKD. The CDR3 reads CATSAVLGHTGELFF. CDR3 in DNA: TGTGCCACCAGTGCCGTGCTAGGGCACACCGGGGAGCTGTTTTTT.

This clonotype has at least ten counts. This chain links TRBV20-1 with TRBJ1-2; the D is unclear. Germline V CDR1 and CDR2: DFQATT, SNEGSKA (reference sequence). V was shortened by 6 bases and J by 8 bases, with 19 bases between the two germline ends. This CDR3 comprises 13 residues. CDR3 DNA sequence: TGCAGTGCGATCCTAACCGATGTGGGCGGCTACACCTTC. The encoded protein is CSAILTDVGGYTF.

In this sample, this clonotype turned up many times. This chain joins TRBV2 and TRBJ1-5; 7 bases line up with TRBD1. The germline CDR1 and CDR2 sequences are SNHLY and FYNNEI. The CDR3 loop spans 14 amino acids. V lost 6 bases to trimming and J lost 2 bases; unmatched junction nucleotides: 4. Here the CDR3 reads CASSEGAGNQPQHF. CDR3 in DNA: TGTGCCAGCAGCGAGGGGGCCGGCAATCAGCCCCAGCATTTT.